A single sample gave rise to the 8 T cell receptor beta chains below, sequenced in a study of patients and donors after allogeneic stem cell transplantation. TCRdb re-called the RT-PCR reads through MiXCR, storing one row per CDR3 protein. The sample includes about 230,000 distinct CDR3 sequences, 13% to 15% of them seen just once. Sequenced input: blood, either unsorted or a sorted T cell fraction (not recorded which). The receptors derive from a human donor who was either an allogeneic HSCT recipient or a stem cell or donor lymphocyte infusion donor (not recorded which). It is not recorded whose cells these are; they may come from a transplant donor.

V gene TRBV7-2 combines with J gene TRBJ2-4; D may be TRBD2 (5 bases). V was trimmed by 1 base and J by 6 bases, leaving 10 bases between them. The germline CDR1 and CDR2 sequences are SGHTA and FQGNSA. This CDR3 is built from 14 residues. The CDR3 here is CASSLDLGVNIQYF. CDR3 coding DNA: TGTGCCAGCAGCTTAGATCTGGGAGTAAACATTCAGTACTTC.

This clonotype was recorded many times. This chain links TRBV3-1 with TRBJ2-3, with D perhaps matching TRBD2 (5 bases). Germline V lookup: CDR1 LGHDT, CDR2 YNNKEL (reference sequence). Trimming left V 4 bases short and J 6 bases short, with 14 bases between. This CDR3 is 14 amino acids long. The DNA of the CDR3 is TGTGCCAGCAGCCCCGGGATTCCATCCGATACGCAGTATTTT. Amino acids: CASSPGIPSDTQYF.

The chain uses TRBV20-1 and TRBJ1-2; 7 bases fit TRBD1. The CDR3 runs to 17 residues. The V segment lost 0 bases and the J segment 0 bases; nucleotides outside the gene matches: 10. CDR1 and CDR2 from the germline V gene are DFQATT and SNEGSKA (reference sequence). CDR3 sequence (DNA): TGCAGTGCTAGAGATCAAGGACAGGTCAGAGCTAACTATGGCTACACCTTC. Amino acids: CSARDQGQVRANYGYTF.

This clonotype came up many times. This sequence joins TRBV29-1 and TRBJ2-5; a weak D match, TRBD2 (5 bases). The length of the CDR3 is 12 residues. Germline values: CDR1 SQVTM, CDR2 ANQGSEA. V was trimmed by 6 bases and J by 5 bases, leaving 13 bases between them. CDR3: CSVDPSGETQYF. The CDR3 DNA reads TGCAGCGTAGACCCCTCGGGGGAGACCCAGTACTTC. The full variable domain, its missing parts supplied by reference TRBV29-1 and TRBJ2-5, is SAVISQKPSRDICQRGTSLTIQCQVDSQVTMMFWYRQQPGQSLTLIATANQGSEATYESGFVIDKFPISRPNLTFSTLTVSNMSPEDSSIYLCSVDPSGETQYFGPGTRLLVL.

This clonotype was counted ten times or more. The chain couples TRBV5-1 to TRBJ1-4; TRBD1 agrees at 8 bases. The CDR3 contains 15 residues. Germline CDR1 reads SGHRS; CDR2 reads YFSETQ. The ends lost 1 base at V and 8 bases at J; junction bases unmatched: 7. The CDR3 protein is CASSLKTGEGEKLFF. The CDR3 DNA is TGCGCCAGCAGCTTGAAGACAGGGGAGGGAGAAAAACTGTTTTTT.

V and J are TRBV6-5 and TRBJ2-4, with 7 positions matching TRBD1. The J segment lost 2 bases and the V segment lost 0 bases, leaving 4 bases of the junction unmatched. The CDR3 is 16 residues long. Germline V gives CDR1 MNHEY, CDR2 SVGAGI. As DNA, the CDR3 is TGTGCCAGCAGTTACTCGACAGGGATGTCCAAAAACATTCAGTACTTC. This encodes CASSYSTGMSKNIQYF.

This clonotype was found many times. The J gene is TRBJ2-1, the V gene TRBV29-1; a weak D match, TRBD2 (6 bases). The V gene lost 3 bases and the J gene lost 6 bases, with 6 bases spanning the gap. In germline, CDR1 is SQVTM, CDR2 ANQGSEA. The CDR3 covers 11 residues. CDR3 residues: CSVEGGNEQFF. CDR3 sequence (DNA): TGCAGCGTTGAGGGGGGCAATGAGCAGTTCTTC.

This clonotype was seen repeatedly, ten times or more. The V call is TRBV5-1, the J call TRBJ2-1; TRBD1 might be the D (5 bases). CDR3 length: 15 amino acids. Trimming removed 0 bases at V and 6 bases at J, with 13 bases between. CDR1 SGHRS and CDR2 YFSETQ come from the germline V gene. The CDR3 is CASSLGTHSGNEQFF. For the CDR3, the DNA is TGCGCCAGCAGCTTGGGGACACATTCGGGCAATGAGCAGTTCTTC. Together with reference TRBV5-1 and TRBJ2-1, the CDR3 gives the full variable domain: KAGVTQTPRYLIKTRGQQVTLSCSPISGHRSVSWYQQTPGQGLQFLFEYFSETQRNKGNFPGRFSGRQFSNSRSEMNVSTLELGDSALYLCASSLGTHSGNEQFFGPGTRLTVL.